This T cell receptor (beta chain) is from a study of T-cell memory formation after mild COVID-19. Study-wide results and caveats: Researchers report contracting CD4+ clones mostly in CM and EM, with CD8+ clones in EMRA.

Worth noting for this clonotype: Antigen unknown.

With 4 bases clipped from V and 2 bases from J, the junction kept 5 bases outside the gene matches. The CDR3 has 15 residues. CDR1 and CDR2 from the germline V gene are KGHSH and LQKENI. MiXCR was run by TCRdb on the 5' RACE reads, yielding one entry per CDR3 protein. The sample carries about 560,000 distinct CDR3 sequences, 20% to 25% recorded once. V is TRBV18 and J is TRBJ2-7; 10 bases line up with TRBD1. This sequence was found in an adult woman who had mild COVID-19 (a few samples of this study predate the infection). Cell type and time point are not known. The specimen sequenced was PBMCs or a T cell subset sorted from them (not recorded which). CDR3 region: CASSHQTGGPYEQYF. In DNA form, the CDR3 reads TGTGCCAGCTCACACCAGACAGGGGGCCCCTACGAGCAGTACTTC.